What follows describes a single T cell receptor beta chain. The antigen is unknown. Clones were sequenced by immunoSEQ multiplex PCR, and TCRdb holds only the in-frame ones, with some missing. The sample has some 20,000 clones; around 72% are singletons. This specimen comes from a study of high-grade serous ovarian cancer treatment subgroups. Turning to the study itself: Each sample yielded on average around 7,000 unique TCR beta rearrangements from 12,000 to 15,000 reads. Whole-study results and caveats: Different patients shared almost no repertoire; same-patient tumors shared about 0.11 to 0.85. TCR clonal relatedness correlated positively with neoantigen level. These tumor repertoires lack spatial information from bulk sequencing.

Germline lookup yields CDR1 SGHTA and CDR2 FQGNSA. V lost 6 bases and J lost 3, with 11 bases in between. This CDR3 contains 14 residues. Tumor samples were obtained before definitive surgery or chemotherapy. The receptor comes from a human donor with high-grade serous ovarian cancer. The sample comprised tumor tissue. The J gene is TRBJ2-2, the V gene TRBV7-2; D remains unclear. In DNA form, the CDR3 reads TGTGCCAGCAGTACCAAAGACTACACCGGGGAGCTGTTTTTT. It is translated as CASSTKDYTGELFF.